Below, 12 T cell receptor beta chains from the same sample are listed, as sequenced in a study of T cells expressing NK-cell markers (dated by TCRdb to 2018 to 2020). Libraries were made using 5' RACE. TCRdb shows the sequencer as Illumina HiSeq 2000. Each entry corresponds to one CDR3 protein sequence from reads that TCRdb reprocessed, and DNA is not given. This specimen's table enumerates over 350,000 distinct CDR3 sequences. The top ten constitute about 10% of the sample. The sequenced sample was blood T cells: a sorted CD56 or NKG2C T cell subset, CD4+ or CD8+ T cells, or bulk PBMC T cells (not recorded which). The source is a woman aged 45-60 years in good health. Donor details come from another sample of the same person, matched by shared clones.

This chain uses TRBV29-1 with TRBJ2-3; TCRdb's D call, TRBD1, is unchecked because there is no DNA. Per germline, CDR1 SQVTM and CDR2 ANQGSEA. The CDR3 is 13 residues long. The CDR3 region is CSVVRGGTDTQYF.

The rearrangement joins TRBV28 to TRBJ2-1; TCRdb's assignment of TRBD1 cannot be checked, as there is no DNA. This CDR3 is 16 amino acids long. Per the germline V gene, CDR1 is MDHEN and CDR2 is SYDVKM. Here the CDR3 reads CASSSPGTGGLGAGFF.

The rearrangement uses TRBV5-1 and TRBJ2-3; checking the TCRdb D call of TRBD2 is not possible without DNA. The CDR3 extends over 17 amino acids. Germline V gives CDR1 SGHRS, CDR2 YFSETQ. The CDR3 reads CASSFHNLAGEADTQYF. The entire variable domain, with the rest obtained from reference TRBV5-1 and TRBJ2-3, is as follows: KAGVTQTPRYLIKTRGQQVTLSCSPISGHRSVSWYQQTPGQGLQFLFEYFSETQRNKGNFPGRFSGRQFSNSRSEMNVSTLELGDSALYLCASSFHNLAGEADTQYFGPGTRLTVL.

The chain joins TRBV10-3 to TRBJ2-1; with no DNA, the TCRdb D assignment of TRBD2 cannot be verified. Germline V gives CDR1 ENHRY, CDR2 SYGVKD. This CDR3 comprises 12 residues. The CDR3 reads CAIQGNEREQFF.

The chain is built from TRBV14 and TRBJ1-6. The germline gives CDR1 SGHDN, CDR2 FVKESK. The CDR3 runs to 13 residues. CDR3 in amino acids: CASSQGLDSPLHF. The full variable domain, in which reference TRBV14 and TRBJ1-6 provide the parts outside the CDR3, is EAGVTQFPSHSVIEKGQTVTLRCDPISGHDNLYWYRRVMGKEIKFLLHFVKESKQDESGMPNNRFLAERTGGTYSTLKVQPAELEDSGVYFCASSQGLDSPLHFGNGTRLTVT.

The CDR3 reads CASSFDRPIQETQYF. The chain links TRBV5-1 to TRBJ2-5; the D call of TRBD1 rests on TCRdb alone, since no DNA is present to check it. Germline CDR1 is SGHRS and CDR2 is YFSETQ. This CDR3 spans 15 amino acids.

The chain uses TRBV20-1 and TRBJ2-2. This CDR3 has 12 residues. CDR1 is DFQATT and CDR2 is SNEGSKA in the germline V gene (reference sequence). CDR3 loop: CSAMRGTGELFF.

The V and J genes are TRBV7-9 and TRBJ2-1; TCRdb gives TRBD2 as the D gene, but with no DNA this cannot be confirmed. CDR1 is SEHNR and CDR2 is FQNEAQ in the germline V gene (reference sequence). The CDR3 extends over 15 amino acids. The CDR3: CASSLGEVRYNEQFF.

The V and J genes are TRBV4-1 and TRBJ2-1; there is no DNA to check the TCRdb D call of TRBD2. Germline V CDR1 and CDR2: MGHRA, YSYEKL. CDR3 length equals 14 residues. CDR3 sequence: CASSQDRGGNEQFF.

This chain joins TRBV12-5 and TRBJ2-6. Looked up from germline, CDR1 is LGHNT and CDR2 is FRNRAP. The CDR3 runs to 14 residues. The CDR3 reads CASGPEYGANVLTF. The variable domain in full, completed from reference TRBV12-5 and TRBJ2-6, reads DARVTQTPRHKVTEMGQEVTMRCQPILGHNTVFWYRQTMMQGLELLAYFRNRAPLDDSGMPKDRFSAEMPDATLATLKIQPSEPRDSAVYFCASGPEYGANVLTFGAGSRLTVL.

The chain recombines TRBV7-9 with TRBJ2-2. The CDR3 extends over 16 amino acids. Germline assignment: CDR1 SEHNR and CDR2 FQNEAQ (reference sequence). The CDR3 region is CASSLRPITNTGELFF.

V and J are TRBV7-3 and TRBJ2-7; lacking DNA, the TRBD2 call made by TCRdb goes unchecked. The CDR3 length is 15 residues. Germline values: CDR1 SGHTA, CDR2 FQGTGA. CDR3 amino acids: CASSLLAGEIGEQYF.